The 21 T cell receptor beta chains listed next were all sequenced from one sample in a study of blood T cells in healthy people across ages. For the second PCR, which ran for roughly 6 to 11 cycles, a sample-barcoded 5' primer and a J-beta primer mix were used. TCRdb redid the calling of the 5' RACE reads with MiXCR, one entry per CDR3 protein. The table records approximately 810,000 distinct CDR3 sequences, 30% to 45% of them present only once. Input material: blood. These receptors all stem from a man younger than 35 in good health.

CDR3 DNA sequence: TGTGCCAGCAGCCAAGGACTAGCTGCGGAGACCCAGTACTTC. This translates into CASSQGLAAETQYF. This rearrangement joins TRBV14 to TRBJ2-7, with 7 bases fitting TRBD2. TRBJ2-5 matches the DNA end more closely, so the J call is doubtful. Germline V gives CDR1 SGHDN, CDR2 FVKESK. This CDR3 has 14 amino acids.

This clonotype was seen more than once but under ten times. The rearrangement links TRBV29-1 to TRBJ2-1, with TRBD1 identical over 10 bases. The J call is uncertain, as TRBJ2-7 better fits the DNA end. The CDR3 runs 15 residues. Germline CDR1 is SQVTM and CDR2 is ANQGSEA. Here the CDR3 reads CSVGGQGSSYNEQYF. CDR3 DNA: TGCAGCGTTGGGGGACAGGGGAGCTCCTACAATGAGCAGTACTTC.

The sample holds many counts of this clonotype. The V call is TRBV3-1, the J call TRBJ2-5; no clear D. This CDR3 comprises 13 residues. Trimming took off 2 bases at V and 1 base at J, with 5 bases between the two ends. The V gene's germline CDR1 is LGHDT and CDR2 YNNKEL (reference sequence). This CDR3 is CASSQNLQETQYF. The CDR3 DNA reads as TGTGCCAGCAGCCAAAACCTCCAAGAGACCCAGTACTTC.

The V and J genes are TRBV10-3 and TRBJ2-1; TRBD1 matches 8 bases. Germline V gene lookup returns CDR1 ENHRY and CDR2 SYGVKD. The CDR3 covers 14 residues. The ends lost 3 bases at V and 6 bases at J; junction bases unmatched: 4. CDR3 in DNA: TGTGCCATCAGTGACGCAGGGGGCGGCAATGAGCAGTTCTTC. Translated: CAISDAGGGNEQFF.

About this clonotype: This may come from a read error, since a much larger clone is one base off. The J gene is TRBJ2-5, the V gene TRBV12-3 or TRBV12-4, with 10 nucleotides matching TRBD2. The J segment lost 3 bases and the V segment lost 3 bases, leaving 4 bases of the junction unmatched. There are 15 residues in the CDR3. The CDR3 region is CASSFQLAGEETQYF. Written as DNA, the CDR3 is TGTGCCAGCAGTTTTCAGCTAGCGGGGGAAGAGACCCAGTACTTC.

This clonotype was recorded a few times. The V gene is TRBV3-1, the J gene TRBJ2-3; no firm D call. This CDR3 has 14 residues. V was trimmed by 0 bases and J by 2 bases, leaving 6 bases between them. Germline CDR1 and CDR2: LGHDT and YNNKEL (reference sequence). Here the CDR3 DNA reads TGTGCCAGCAGCCAAGACCAAGTCACAGATACGCAGTATTTT. As protein: CASSQDQVTDTQYF.

This rearrangement joins TRBV6-2 or TRBV6-3 to TRBJ1-5; D unclear. CDR3 length equals 15 residues. The germline gives CDR1 MNHEY, CDR2 SVGEGT. With 6 bases removed from V and 9 bases from J, the gap between germline ends came to 21 bases. This CDR3 is CASSTTGGGIRPQHF. CDR3 DNA sequence: TGTGCCAGCAGCACGACCGGTGGTGGTATTCGGCCCCAGCATTTT.

The chain employs TRBV3-1 and TRBJ1-2; D unclear. Germline loops: CDR1 LGHDT, CDR2 YNNKEL (reference sequence). Trimming removed 1 base at V and 0 bases at J, with 6 bases between. The CDR3 is 14 amino acids. The CDR3 DNA reads TGTGCCAGCAGCCAAGCACCTACTAACTATGGCTACACCTTC. Its translation: CASSQAPTNYGYTF.

This clonotype was seen once. The genes are TRBV20-1 and TRBJ1-1, with D possibly being TRBD1 (5 bases). Germline CDR1 is DFQATT and CDR2 is SNEGSKA (reference sequence). V was cut by 0 bases and J by 2 bases, with 19 bases left in between. The CDR3 is 17 residues long. This CDR3 is CSARDWGGGGPNTEAFF. Here the CDR3 DNA reads TGCAGTGCTAGAGATTGGGGAGGCGGGGGACCAAACACTGAAGCTTTCTTT.

This clonotype occurred a few times. V gene TRBV7-2 combines with J gene TRBJ2-7, with D perhaps matching TRBD1 or TRBD2 (5 bases each). The CDR3 spans 15 residues. Germline lookup yields CDR1 SGHTA and CDR2 FQGNSA. V was cut by 4 bases and J by 4 bases, with 17 bases left in between. Here the CDR3 DNA reads TGTGCCAGCAGCTCCGGAGGCAGGGAAGGGTACGAGCAGTACTTC. The encoded protein is CASSSGGREGYEQYF.

This clonotype came up a few times. V is TRBV27 and J is TRBJ1-2; no definite D call. Germline loops: CDR1 MNHEY, CDR2 SMNVEV (reference sequence). V was cut by 4 bases and J by 3 bases, with 12 bases left in between. CDR3 length equals 14 residues. The CDR3 region has the DNA TGTGCCAGCAGTTATGGTGTTGGGGACTATGGCTACACCTTC. Its translation: CASSYGVGDYGYTF.

There are many counts of this clonotype. This sequence joins TRBV12-3 or TRBV12-4 and TRBJ2-5; tentative D call: TRBD1 (6 bases). The CDR3 sequence is 14 residues long. Trimming left V 5 bases short and J 2 bases short, with 12 bases between. CDR3 sequence (DNA): TGTGCCAGCAGTCTCCACAGGGAACAAGAGACCCAGTACTTC. The encoded protein is CASSLHREQETQYF.

The V gene is TRBV5-1, the J gene TRBJ1-2; D ambiguous. Per the germline V gene, CDR1 is SGHRS and CDR2 is YFSETQ. The CDR3 loop spans 13 amino acids. V was shortened by 4 bases and J by 1 base, with 8 bases between the two germline ends. The CDR3 here is CASSPGFNYGYTF. In DNA, the CDR3 is TGCGCCAGCAGCCCCGGGTTTAACTATGGCTACACCTTC.

The chain combines TRBV7-9 with TRBJ2-5; unclear D gene. The CDR3 totals 14 residues. Trimming took off 2 bases at V and 2 bases at J, with 9 bases between the two ends. Germline CDR1 is SEHNR and CDR2 is FQNEAQ (reference sequence). CDR3 protein: CASSLKQRQETQYF. The CDR3 DNA sequence: TGTGCCAGCAGCTTAAAACAGAGACAAGAGACCCAGTACTTC.

The V gene is TRBV6-6, the J gene TRBJ1-1; the D gene is possibly TRBD1 (6 bases). V was shortened by 10 bases and J by 2 bases, with 17 bases between the two germline ends. The CDR3 is 14 residues long. The germline gives CDR1 MNHNY, CDR2 SVGAGI (reference sequence). Here the CDR3 reads CATSRTDPNTEAFF. CDR3 DNA: TGTGCCACTTCGCGGACAGATCCTAACACTGAAGCTTTCTTT.

This clonotype was observed a handful of times. The chain carries TRBV7-9 and TRBJ2-3; possibly TRBD2 for D (5 bases). Germline CDR1 reads SEHNR; CDR2 reads FQNEAQ (reference sequence). The V end lost 2 bases, the J end lost 1 base, and 13 bases lay between the germline ends. This CDR3 region has 16 residues. CDR3 amino acids: CASSLSEGRGTDTQYF. CDR3 DNA sequence: TGTGCCAGCAGCTTAAGTGAGGGTCGGGGCACAGATACGCAGTATTTT. Filled out from reference TRBV7-9 and TRBJ2-3, the complete variable domain reads DTGVSQNPRHKITKRGQNVTFRCDPISEHNRLYWYRQTLGQGPEFLTYFQNEAQLEKSRLLSDRFSAERPKGSFSTLEIQRTEQGDSAMYLCASSLSEGRGTDTQYFGPGTRLTVL.

The rearrangement uses TRBV7-8 and TRBJ2-4; 10 nucleotides align to TRBD2. There are 17 residues in the CDR3. Looked up from germline, CDR1 is SGHVS and CDR2 is FQNEAQ. The trim removed 1 base at V and 3 bases at J, leaving 6 bases unmatched. DNA of the CDR3: TGTGCCAGCAGCTTAGAGCGGGGGGGCTTCGGCAAAAACATTCAGTACTTC. Its translation is CASSLERGGFGKNIQYF.

The chain has TRBV3-1 and TRBJ1-2; D not certain. Germline CDR1 and CDR2: LGHDT and YNNKEL (reference sequence). V lost 8 bases and J 7 bases, leaving 23 bases between the germline ends. This CDR3 has 15 residues. The CDR3 coding sequence is TGTGCCAGCGAGGGCCGGGAATCTCCAGATGGTGGCTACACCTTC. It specifies CASEGRESPDGGYTF.

This rearrangement joins TRBV7-9 to TRBJ2-5, with D perhaps assigned TRBD1 or TRBD2 (5 bases each). Germline-derived CDR1 and CDR2 are SEHNR and FQNEAQ (reference sequence). V gave up 0 bases and J gave up 1 base, with 9 bases separating them. The CDR3 runs to 15 residues. The CDR3 coding sequence is TGTGCCAGCAGCTTAGCCCGGGACCTCCAAGAGACCCAGTACTTC. Encoded protein: CASSLARDLQETQYF.

J is TRBJ2-5 and V is TRBV7-9; 9 bases match TRBD2. V trimming: 0 bases; J trimming: 1 base; junction bases outside the gene matches: 0. Germline V CDR1 and CDR2: SEHNR, FQNEAQ (reference sequence). This CDR3 comprises 15 residues. DNA of the CDR3: TGTGCCAGCAGCTTAGCTAGCGGGGGCCAAGAGACCCAGTACTTC. It encodes CASSLASGGQETQYF. The variable domain in full, completed from reference TRBV7-9 and TRBJ2-5, reads DTGVSQNPRHKITKRGQNVTFRCDPISEHNRLYWYRQTLGQGPEFLTYFQNEAQLEKSRLLSDRFSAERPKGSFSTLEIQRTEQGDSAMYLCASSLASGGQETQYFGPGTRLLVL.

The chain couples TRBV20-1 to TRBJ2-3, with 12 nucleotides matching TRBD2. This CDR3 is built from 15 residues. The germline gives CDR1 DFQATT, CDR2 SNEGSKA (reference sequence). Trimming cost V 2 bases and J 7 bases; bases outside gene matches: 7. The CDR3 DNA reads as TGCAGTGCTAGAACACTAGCGGGGGGCCCAAATACGCAGTATTTT. It translates to CSARTLAGGPNTQYF.